These T cell receptor beta chains were read from a single sample in a study of T cell responses to AZD1222 COVID-19 vaccine. Generated by immunoSEQ multiplex PCR, the TCRdb table keeps only in-frame clones and is missing some. This table holds tens of thousands of clones, more than 70% found once. Material: peripheral blood, obtained on day 0 of AZD1222 vaccination. The receptors shown here come from an adult in good health. Both conserved end residues are trimmed from each CDR3.

v_call cdr3_aa
TRBV5-1 ASSFGQRNTEAF
TRBV7-2 ASSHSGSGTDTQY
TRBV6-7 ASSYPPGGNEAF
TRBV6-1 ASSESESFTDTQY
TRBV28 ASSPRLSGNTIY
TRBV7-2 ASSLALTSGSEQF
TRBV7-9 AYQGGNTIY
TRBV23-1 ASSQPRGPGQGTNYGYT
TRBV2 ASSEGTAGSGNTIY
TRBV7-9 ASSLGQGRTGELF
TRBV27 ASSLNRVGALH
TRBV27 ASRFPGTGNYGYT
TRBV2 ASRTRPSSTDTQY
TRBV19 ASSTSGPNNQPQH
TRBV6-1 ASSSERQETQY
TRBV24-1 ATSDSILGANVLT
TRBV3-1/TRBV3-2 ASSQAQGNTEAF
TRBV11-2 ASSLHRGETQY
TRBV19 ASSIDRGTSGRANPTDTQY
TRBV6-1 ASSEALLGGANTGELF